This T cell receptor beta chain was observed in a study of tumor-infiltrating lymphocytes in primary liver carcinoma. Study overall: Both sexes were represented among patients, who were 30 to 69 years old. Stage T1-T3 N0M0 tumors spanned roughly 4 to 10 cm. Overall study results and limits: Tumor top-250-clone fraction significantly exceeded that of blood (p = 0.039). Merely about 7.5-24% of top clones occurred in all five tumor regions.

The CDR3 contains 14 residues. V gave up 5 bases and J gave up 6 bases; unmatched junction bases: 12. CDR1 is SQVTM, CDR2 ANQGSEA, per germline. Co-extraction yielded RNA and DNA from about 20-30 mg of unsorted bulk tissue. A remark on this clonotype: Its antigen is not identified.

Reverse transcription of about 500 ng total RNA with a constant-region primer produced TCR beta cDNA. Three nested multiplex PCR rounds of slightly modified ARM-PCR generated TCR beta libraries. TRBV1-TRBV30 forward primers and a C-beta reverse primer were used in the first two PCR rounds, which each ran for 9 to 10 cycles. A single record per CDR3 protein comes from TCRdb applying MiXCR to the multiplex PCR reads. The sample consists of roughly 120,000 distinct CDR3 sequences, 64% of them appearing once. The V gene is TRBV29-1, the J gene TRBJ1-1; 7 bases are a match to TRBD1. Source material: liver tumor tissue from sampling region 3. Subset denoted: tumor region T3, left-lateral pole. The source of this sequence is a woman aged 55 to 70 with primary liver carcinoma and hepatitis B virus infection. In DNA form, the CDR3 reads TGCAGCGTTAGGGTTACACAGGGGACCTCTGAAGCTTTCTTT. It is translated as CSVRVTQGTSEAFF.